A selection of T cell receptor beta chains follows, all from one sample in a study of blood T cell repertoires in COVID-19. Sequencing used immunoSEQ multiplex PCR; TCRdb keeps in-frame clones, though not all of them. Of about 170,000 clones listed, around 90% are singletons. Sample: peripheral blood. The origin of the receptors is a man aged 18 to 30 with COVID-19, enrolled during active disease. Each CDR3 is given with its conserved first and last residue. The order of the fields is V gene, clone size, D gene, J gene, CDR3 protein, CDR3 DNA. A D gene is named only where the DNA matches it firmly. The size field is filled for only some rows; it gives once, few, many or a size class.

v_gene: TRBV21-1
abundance: NA
d_gene: NA
j_gene: TRBJ2-7
CDR3aa: CASSKVEASGVYEQYF
CDR3nt: TGTGCCAGCAGCAAAGTGGAGGCTAGCGGAGTCTACGAGCAGTACTTC

v_gene: TRBV4-1
abundance: NA
d_gene: TRBD2
j_gene: TRBJ2-7
CDR3aa: CASSQGVLAGVREQYF
CDR3nt: TGCGCCAGCAGCCAAGGAGTTCTAGCGGGAGTTCGCGAGCAGTACTTC

v_gene: TRBV27
abundance: NA
d_gene: NA
j_gene: TRBJ1-5
CDR3aa: CASSFQAGAQPQHF
CDR3nt: TGTGCCAGCAGTTTTCAGGCAGGGGCTCAGCCCCAGCATTTT

v_gene: TRBV7-8
abundance: NA
d_gene: NA
j_gene: TRBJ1-2
CDR3aa: CASSTGASDGYTF
CDR3nt: TGTGCCAGCAGCACAGGCGCTTCAGACGGCTACACCTTC

v_gene: TRBV29-1
abundance: NA
d_gene: TRBD1
j_gene: TRBJ1-4
CDR3aa: CSVDRQGGLLHNEKLLF
CDR3nt: TGCAGCGTTGACCGGCAGGGGGGACTCCTCCATAATGAAAAACTGCTTTTT

v_gene: TRBV30
abundance: NA
d_gene: TRBD2
j_gene: TRBJ2-4
CDR3aa: CASLGGARGIQYF
CDR3nt: TGTGCCTCCCTCGGGGGGGCCCGGGGCATTCAGTACTTC

v_gene: TRBV18
abundance: NA
d_gene: NA
j_gene: TRBJ1-1
CDR3aa: CASSPPTGNTEAFF
CDR3nt: TGTGCCAGCTCACCACCAACCGGGAACACTGAAGCTTTCTTT

v_gene: TRBV19
abundance: NA
d_gene: NA
j_gene: TRBJ1-5
CDR3aa: CASIMGAASNQPQHF
CDR3nt: TGTGCCAGTATCATGGGGGCAGCCTCCAATCAGCCCCAGCATTTT

v_gene: TRBV13
abundance: NA
d_gene: NA
j_gene: TRBJ1-4
CDR3aa: CASSLGRRTTNEKLLF
CDR3nt: TGTGCCAGCAGCTTAGGCCGGAGGACCACTAATGAAAAACTGCTTTTT

v_gene: TRBV19
abundance: NA
d_gene: NA
j_gene: TRBJ1-5
CDR3aa: CASSIYRVDQPQHF
CDR3nt: TGTGCCAGTAGTATCTACAGGGTCGATCAGCCCCAGCATTTT

v_gene: TRBV6-6
abundance: NA
d_gene: NA
j_gene: TRBJ1-1
CDR3aa: CASSYGGILNTEAFF
CDR3nt: TGTGCCAGCAGTTACGGGGGGATCTTGAACACTGAAGCTTTCTTT

v_gene: TRBV5-5
abundance: few
d_gene: TRBD1
j_gene: TRBJ1-2
CDR3aa: CASSLQGAVGYTF
CDR3nt: TGTGCCAGCAGTTTACAGGGGGCGGTCGGCTACACCTTC

v_gene: TRBV2
abundance: once
d_gene: NA
j_gene: TRBJ1-3
CDR3aa: CASSDPPAGNTIYF
CDR3nt: TGTGCCAGCAGTGACCCCCCTGCTGGAAACACCATATATTTT

v_gene: TRBV6-2/TRBV6-3
abundance: once
d_gene: NA
j_gene: TRBJ1-5
CDR3aa: CASSYRPGEDQPQHF
CDR3nt: TGTGCCAGCAGTTACCGACCTGGGGAGGATCAGCCCCAGCATTTT

v_gene: TRBV18
abundance: NA
d_gene: TRBD1
j_gene: TRBJ2-2
CDR3aa: CASSPYGTGGTGELFF
CDR3nt: TGTGCCAGCTCACCCTACGGGACAGGCGGCACCGGGGAGCTGTTTTTT

v_gene: TRBV4-1
abundance: NA
d_gene: TRBD2
j_gene: TRBJ2-7
CDR3aa: CASSPRALGGRPLEQYF
CDR3nt: TGCGCCAGCAGCCCCCGCGCCCTTGGCGGGAGGCCCCTCGAGCAGTACTTC

v_gene: TRBV4-3
abundance: once
d_gene: NA
j_gene: TRBJ1-1
CDR3aa: CASSQSPETRAFF
CDR3nt: TGCGCCAGCAGCCAGAGCCCAGAGACGCGGGCTTTCTTT

v_gene: TRBV7-2
abundance: NA
d_gene: NA
j_gene: TRBJ2-1
CDR3aa: CASSLVGSSYNEQFF
CDR3nt: TGTGCCAGCAGCTTAGTCGGGAGCTCCTACAATGAGCAGTTCTTC

v_gene: TRBV28
abundance: once
d_gene: NA
j_gene: TRBJ1-2
CDR3aa: CASRLTIGIVGYTF
CDR3nt: TGTGCCAGCAGACTAACGATCGGAATAGTCGGCTACACCTTC

v_gene: TRBV7-3
abundance: NA
d_gene: NA
j_gene: TRBJ2-7
CDR3aa: CASSLEGGTNSYEQYF
CDR3nt: TGTGCCAGCAGCTTAGAAGGGGGGACTAACTCCTACGAGCAGTACTTC

v_gene: TRBV7-9
abundance: NA
d_gene: TRBD1
j_gene: TRBJ1-5
CDR3aa: CASSQQGGNQPQHF
CDR3nt: TGTGCCAGCAGCCAACAGGGGGGGAATCAGCCCCAGCATTTT

v_gene: TRBV18
abundance: once
d_gene: NA
j_gene: TRBJ1-2
CDR3aa: CASSEGEHYGYTF
CDR3nt: TGTGCCAGCTCAGAGGGGGAACACTATGGCTACACCTTC

v_gene: TRBV5-1
abundance: NA
d_gene: TRBD1
j_gene: TRBJ2-5
CDR3aa: CASSWQGAGGTQYF
CDR3nt: TGCGCCAGCAGCTGGCAGGGGGCAGGAGGAACCCAGTACTTC

v_gene: TRBV7-2
abundance: NA
d_gene: TRBD2
j_gene: TRBJ2-5
CDR3aa: CASSSEPQAGGNSGTQYF
CDR3nt: TGTGCCAGCAGCTCGGAACCCCAAGCGGGAGGGAACTCGGGGACCCAGTACTTC

v_gene: TRBV5-6
abundance: NA
d_gene: NA
j_gene: TRBJ2-2
CDR3aa: CASSAGRPLVGELFF
CDR3nt: TGTGCCAGCAGCGCGGGAAGACCCTTGGTCGGGGAGCTGTTTTTT

v_gene: TRBV28
abundance: NA
d_gene: NA
j_gene: TRBJ1-2
CDR3aa: CASSLDPDINYGYTF
CDR3nt: TGTGCCAGCAGTTTAGACCCGGACATTAACTATGGCTACACCTTC

v_gene: TRBV7-9
abundance: NA
d_gene: NA
j_gene: TRBJ2-7
CDR3aa: CASSGAGRYEQYF
CDR3nt: TGTGCCAGCAGCGGGGCAGGGAGGTACGAGCAGTACTTC

v_gene: TRBV23-1
abundance: NA
d_gene: TRBD1
j_gene: TRBJ2-7
CDR3aa: CASSQPTPNRGPVSLGPRGGEQYF
CDR3nt: TGCGCCAGCAGTCAACCGACGCCTAACAGGGGGCCTGTGTCCCTCGGGCCGCGGGGAGGCGAGCAGTACTTC

v_gene: TRBV15
abundance: NA
d_gene: NA
j_gene: TRBJ2-1
CDR3aa: CATSGLMGLGLDEQFF
CDR3nt: TGTGCCACCAGCGGCTTAATGGGACTCGGATTGGATGAGCAGTTCTTC

v_gene: TRBV9
abundance: NA
d_gene: NA
j_gene: TRBJ1-6
CDR3aa: CASSVGGWEEGKSYNSPLHF
CDR3nt: TGTGCCAGCAGCGTAGGAGGCTGGGAGGAGGGAAAGTCCTATAATTCACCCCTCCACTTT

v_gene: TRBV9
abundance: once
d_gene: TRBD2
j_gene: TRBJ2-7
CDR3aa: CASSMGLAGAVEQYF
CDR3nt: TGTGCCAGCAGCATGGGACTAGCGGGAGCGGTGGAGCAGTACTTC

v_gene: TRBV7-6
abundance: few
d_gene: NA
j_gene: TRBJ1-5
CDR3aa: CASSLGSGANQPQHF
CDR3nt: TGTGCCAGCAGCTTAGGTTCAGGGGCGAATCAGCCCCAGCATTTT

v_gene: TRBV7-2
abundance: NA
d_gene: TRBD1
j_gene: TRBJ2-7
CDR3aa: CASSLGYRGHEQYF
CDR3nt: TGTGCCAGCAGCTTAGGGTACAGGGGGCACGAGCAGTACTTC

v_gene: TRBV7-9
abundance: once
d_gene: TRBD2
j_gene: TRBJ2-5
CDR3aa: CASSFDTSVQYF
CDR3nt: TGTGCCAGCAGCTTTGACACTAGCGTACAGTACTTC

v_gene: TRBV6-1
abundance: NA
d_gene: NA
j_gene: TRBJ1-5
CDR3aa: CASSERQGQPQHF
CDR3nt: TGTGCCAGCAGTGAACGCCAGGGCCAGCCCCAGCATTTT

v_gene: TRBV27
abundance: NA
d_gene: NA
j_gene: TRBJ1-5
CDR3aa: CASSFGLSNQPQHF
CDR3nt: TGTGCCAGCAGTTTTGGGCTGAGCAATCAGCCCCAGCATTTT

v_gene: TRBV4-3
abundance: NA
d_gene: TRBD2
j_gene: TRBJ2-2
CDR3aa: CASSPGLAGRVNTGELFF
CDR3nt: TGCGCCAGCAGCCCCGGACTAGCGGGAAGGGTTAACACCGGGGAGCTGTTTTTT

v_gene: TRBV3-1/TRBV3-2
abundance: NA
d_gene: TRBD1
j_gene: TRBJ2-7
CDR3aa: CASSQGPGQVAHEQYF
CDR3nt: TGTGCCAGCAGCCAAGGTCCGGGACAGGTGGCCCACGAGCAGTACTTC

v_gene: TRBV7-2
abundance: NA
d_gene: NA
j_gene: TRBJ2-7
CDR3aa: CASSLDSNYEQYF
CDR3nt: TGTGCCAGCAGCCTGGACAGTAACTACGAGCAGTACTTC

v_gene: TRBV5-1
abundance: NA
d_gene: NA
j_gene: TRBJ2-1
CDR3aa: CASSLRSGRYDNEQFF
CDR3nt: TGCGCCAGCAGCCTGAGGTCAGGGAGGTATGACAATGAGCAGTTCTTC

v_gene: TRBV29-1
abundance: NA
d_gene: NA
j_gene: TRBJ2-1
CDR3aa: CSVDSRGVGNEQFF
CDR3nt: TGCAGCGTTGATAGCAGGGGCGTTGGGAATGAGCAGTTCTTC

v_gene: TRBV19
abundance: NA
d_gene: NA
j_gene: TRBJ1-1
CDR3aa: CASSIGRDPTEAFF
CDR3nt: TGTGCCAGTAGTATCGGACGGGATCCCACTGAAGCTTTCTTT

v_gene: TRBV30
abundance: NA
d_gene: TRBD1
j_gene: TRBJ1-2
CDR3aa: CAWSRTGGAGAGYTF
CDR3nt: TGTGCCTGGAGCCGGACAGGGGGCGCCGGGGCCGGCTACACCTTC

v_gene: TRBV14
abundance: NA
d_gene: TRBD1
j_gene: TRBJ1-2
CDR3aa: CASSHRQGGDGYTF
CDR3nt: TGTGCCAGCAGCCACCGACAGGGGGGGGACGGCTACACCTTC

v_gene: TRBV7-8
abundance: few
d_gene: TRBD1
j_gene: TRBJ1-5
CDR3aa: CASSPRRTGPQWAQHF
CDR3nt: TGTGCCAGCAGCCCTAGGCGGACAGGGCCCCAATGGGCCCAGCATTTT

v_gene: TRBV6-5
abundance: NA
d_gene: NA
j_gene: TRBJ2-7
CDR3aa: CASSTTGSYEQYF
CDR3nt: TGTGCCAGCAGTACCACAGGGTCCTACGAGCAGTACTTC

v_gene: TRBV2
abundance: once
d_gene: NA
j_gene: TRBJ2-1
CDR3aa: CASSPDRSSYNEQFF
CDR3nt: TGTGCCAGCAGTCCCGACAGAAGCTCCTACAATGAGCAGTTCTTC

v_gene: TRBV14
abundance: NA
d_gene: NA
j_gene: TRBJ2-3
CDR3aa: CASSSGDTQYF
CDR3nt: TGTGCCAGCAGCTCCGGAGATACGCAGTATTTT

v_gene: TRBV6-5
abundance: NA
d_gene: NA
j_gene: TRBJ1-1
CDR3aa: CASSYSGRNTEAFF
CDR3nt: TGTGCCAGCAGTTACTCAGGGAGAAACACTGAAGCTTTCTTT

v_gene: TRBV6-5
abundance: NA
d_gene: NA
j_gene: TRBJ1-2
CDR3aa: CASTRSQENGYTF
CDR3nt: TGTGCCAGCACTAGGTCACAGGAAAATGGCTACACCTTC

v_gene: TRBV2
abundance: NA
d_gene: TRBD1
j_gene: TRBJ1-4
CDR3aa: CASSEALGQGAGGEKLLF
CDR3nt: TGTGCCAGCAGTGAAGCGTTGGGACAGGGGGCCGGGGGAGAAAAACTGCTTTTT

v_gene: TRBV20-1
abundance: few
d_gene: TRBD1
j_gene: TRBJ2-7
CDR3aa: CSARTGREQYF
CDR3nt: TGCAGTGCTAGGACAGGGCGGGAGCAGTACTTC

v_gene: TRBV15
abundance: NA
d_gene: NA
j_gene: TRBJ1-5
CDR3aa: CATSTGSNQPQHF
CDR3nt: TGTGCCACCAGCACAGGGTCAAATCAGCCCCAGCATTTT